This T cell receptor (beta chain) was retrieved from a study of T cell responses to AZD1222 COVID-19 vaccine. Turning to the study itself: Second-dose intervals near 4 or 12 weeks were combined. Findings of the study overall: AZD1222 recipients seropositive at baseline numbered only 5 to 7. Within unmutated variant regions lay the reported targets of nearly half of spike-specific TCRs.

In the case of this clone: The antigen is unknown.

CDR3 length equals 15 residues. The V end lost 2 bases, the J end lost 2 bases, and 9 bases lay between the germline ends. The V gene's germline CDR1 is SGHAT and CDR2 FQNNGV. Profiling relied on immunoSEQ multiplex PCR, and the TCRdb table lists in-frame clones only, not all of them. Altogether over 100,000 clones are present, roughly 88% being singletons, with the ten largest covering over 3%. The sequencing used peripheral blood, collected on day 0 of AZD1222 vaccination. The origin of this receptor is an adult in good health. The V and J genes are TRBV11-2 and TRBJ2-2, with D tentatively TRBD1 or TRBD2 (6 bases each). The CDR3 region is CASSLWGANTGELFF. The CDR3 DNA sequence: TGTGCCAGCAGCTTATGGGGGGCCAACACCGGGGAGCTGTTTTTT.